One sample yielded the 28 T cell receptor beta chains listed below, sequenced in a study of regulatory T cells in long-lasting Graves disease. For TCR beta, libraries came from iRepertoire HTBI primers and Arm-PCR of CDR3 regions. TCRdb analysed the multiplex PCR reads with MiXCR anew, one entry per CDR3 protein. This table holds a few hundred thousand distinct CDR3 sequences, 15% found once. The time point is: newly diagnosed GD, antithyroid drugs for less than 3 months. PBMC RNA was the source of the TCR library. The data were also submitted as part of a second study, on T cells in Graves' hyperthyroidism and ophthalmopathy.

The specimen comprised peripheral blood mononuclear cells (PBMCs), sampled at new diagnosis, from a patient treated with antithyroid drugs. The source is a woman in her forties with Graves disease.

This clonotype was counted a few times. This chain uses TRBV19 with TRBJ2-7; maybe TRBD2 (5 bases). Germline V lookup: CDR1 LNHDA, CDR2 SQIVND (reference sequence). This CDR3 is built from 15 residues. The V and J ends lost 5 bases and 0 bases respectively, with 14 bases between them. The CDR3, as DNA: TGTGCCAGTAGTGGAGGACTGGGGAGCTCCTACGAGCAGTACTTC. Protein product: CASSGGLGSSYEQYF.

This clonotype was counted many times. DNA for the CDR3: TGTGCCAGCAGCCGCACTACGACTAGCGGGTTCACCGGGGAGCTGTTTTTT. Translated: CASSRTTTSGFTGELFF. V is TRBV12-3 or TRBV12-4 and J is TRBJ2-2, with 10 bases fitting TRBD2. The CDR3 is made up of 17 amino acids. V dropped 6 bases and J dropped 4; count of bases not matched to a gene: 11.

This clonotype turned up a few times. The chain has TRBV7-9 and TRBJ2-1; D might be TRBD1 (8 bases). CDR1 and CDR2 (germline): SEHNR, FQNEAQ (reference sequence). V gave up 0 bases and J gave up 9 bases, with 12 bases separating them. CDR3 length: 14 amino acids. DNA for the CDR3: TGTGCCAGCAGCTTAGCATACAGGGGGGGTGAGCAGTTCTTC. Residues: CASSLAYRGGEQFF.

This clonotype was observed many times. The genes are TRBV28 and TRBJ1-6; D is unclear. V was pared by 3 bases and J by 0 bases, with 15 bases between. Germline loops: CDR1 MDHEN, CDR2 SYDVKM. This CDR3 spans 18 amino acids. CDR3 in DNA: TGTGCCAGCAGTTTGTCGCTAAGCTCCTACTCCTATAATTCACCCCTCCACTTT. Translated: CASSLSLSSYSYNSPLHF.

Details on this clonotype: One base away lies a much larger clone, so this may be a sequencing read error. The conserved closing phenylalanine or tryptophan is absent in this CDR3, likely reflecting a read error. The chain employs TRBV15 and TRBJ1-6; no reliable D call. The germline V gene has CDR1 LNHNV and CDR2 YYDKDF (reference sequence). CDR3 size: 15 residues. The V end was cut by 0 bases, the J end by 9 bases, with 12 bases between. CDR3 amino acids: CATSRDKRPPSPLHS. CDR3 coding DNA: TGTGCCACCAGCAGAGATAAGCGGCCCCCTTCACCCCTCCACTCT.

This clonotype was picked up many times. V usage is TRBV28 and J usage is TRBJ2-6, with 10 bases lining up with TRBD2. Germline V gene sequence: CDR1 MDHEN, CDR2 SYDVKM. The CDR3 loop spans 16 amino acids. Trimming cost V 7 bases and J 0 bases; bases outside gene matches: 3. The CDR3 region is CASTSGRPSGANVLTF. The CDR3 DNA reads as TGTGCCAGCACTAGCGGGAGACCCTCTGGGGCCAACGTCCTGACTTTC. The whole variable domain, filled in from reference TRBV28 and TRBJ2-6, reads DVKVTQSSRYLVKRTGEKVFLECVQDMDHENMFWYRQDPGLGLRLIYFSYDVKMKEKGDIPEGYSVSREKKERFSLILESASTNQTSMYLCASTSGRPSGANVLTFGAGSRLTVL.

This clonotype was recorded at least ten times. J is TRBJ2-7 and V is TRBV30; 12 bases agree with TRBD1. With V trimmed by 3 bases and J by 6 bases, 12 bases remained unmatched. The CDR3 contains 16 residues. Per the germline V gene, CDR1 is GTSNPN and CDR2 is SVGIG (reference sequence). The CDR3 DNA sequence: TGTGCCTGGAGGCCTCAACCCGGGACAGGGGGCGGCGAGCAGTACTTC. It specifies CAWRPQPGTGGGEQYF.

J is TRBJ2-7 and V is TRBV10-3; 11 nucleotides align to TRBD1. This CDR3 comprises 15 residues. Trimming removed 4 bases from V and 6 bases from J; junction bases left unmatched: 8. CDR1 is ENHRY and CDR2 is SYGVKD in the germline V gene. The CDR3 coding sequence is TGTGCCATCAGTGGGGCGGGGGACAGGGGGAGCGAGCAGTACTTC. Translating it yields CAISGAGDRGSEQYF.

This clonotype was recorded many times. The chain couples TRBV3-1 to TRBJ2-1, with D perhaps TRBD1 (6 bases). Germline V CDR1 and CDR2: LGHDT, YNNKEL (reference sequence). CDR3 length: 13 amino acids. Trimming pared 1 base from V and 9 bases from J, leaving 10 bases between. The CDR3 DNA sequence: TGTGCCAGCAGCCAAGTAGGGGGTGGTGAGCAGTTCTTC. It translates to CASSQVGGGEQFF.

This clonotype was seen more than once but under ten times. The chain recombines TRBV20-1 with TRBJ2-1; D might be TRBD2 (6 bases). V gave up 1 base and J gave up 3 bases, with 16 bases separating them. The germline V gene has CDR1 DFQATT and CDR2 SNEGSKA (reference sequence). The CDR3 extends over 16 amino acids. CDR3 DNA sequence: TGCAGTGCTAGAGGTTTTGCGGGGACCCACTACAATGAGCAGTTCTTC. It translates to CSARGFAGTHYNEQFF.

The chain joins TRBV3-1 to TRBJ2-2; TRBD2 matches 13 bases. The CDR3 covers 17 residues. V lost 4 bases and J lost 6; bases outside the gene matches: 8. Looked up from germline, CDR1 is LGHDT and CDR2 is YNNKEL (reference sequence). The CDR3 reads CASSRRTSGSFAGELFF. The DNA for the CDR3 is TGTGCCAGCAGCCGTCGGACTAGCGGGAGTTTCGCCGGGGAGCTGTTTTTT.

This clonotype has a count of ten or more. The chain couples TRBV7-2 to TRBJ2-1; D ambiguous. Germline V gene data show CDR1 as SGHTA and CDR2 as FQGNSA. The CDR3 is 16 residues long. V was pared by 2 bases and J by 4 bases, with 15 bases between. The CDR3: CASSLIGLLKYNEQFF. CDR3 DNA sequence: TGTGCCAGCAGCTTAATCGGCCTCCTAAAATACAATGAGCAGTTCTTC.

CDR3 sequence: CASSRREFGETQYF. CDR3 in DNA: TGTGCCAGTTCCCGGAGGGAATTCGGGGAGACCCAGTACTTC. The J gene is TRBJ2-5, the V gene TRBV19, with D maybe TRBD2 (6 bases). The CDR3 runs 14 residues. The germline V and J ends were trimmed by 8 bases and 5 bases, with 18 bases remaining between them. Germline-derived CDR1 and CDR2 are LNHDA and SQIVND (reference sequence).

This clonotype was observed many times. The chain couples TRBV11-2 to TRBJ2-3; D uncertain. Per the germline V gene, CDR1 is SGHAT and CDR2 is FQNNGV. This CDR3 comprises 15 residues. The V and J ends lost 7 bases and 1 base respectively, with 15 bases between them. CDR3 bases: TGTGCCAGCACTACTTATTTGACCGGCACAGATACGCAGTATTTT. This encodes CASTTYLTGTDTQYF.

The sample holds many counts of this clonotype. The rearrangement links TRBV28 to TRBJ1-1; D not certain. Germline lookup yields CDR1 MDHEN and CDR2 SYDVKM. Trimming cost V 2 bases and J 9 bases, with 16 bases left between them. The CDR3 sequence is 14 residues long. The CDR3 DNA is TGTGCCAGCAGTTTACAGGAGGTTGGAATAAAAGCTTTCTTT. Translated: CASSLQEVGIKAFF.

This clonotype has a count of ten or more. The CDR3 is CATSEDRMNYNEQFF. The CDR3 bases are TGTGCCACCAGTGAGGACAGGATGAACTACAATGAGCAGTTCTTC. The J gene is TRBJ2-1, the V gene TRBV24-1; 7 bases line up with TRBD1. J was trimmed by 3 bases and V by 4 bases; bases with no gene match: 5. Germline lookup yields CDR1 KGHDR and CDR2 SFDVKD. This CDR3 comprises 15 residues.

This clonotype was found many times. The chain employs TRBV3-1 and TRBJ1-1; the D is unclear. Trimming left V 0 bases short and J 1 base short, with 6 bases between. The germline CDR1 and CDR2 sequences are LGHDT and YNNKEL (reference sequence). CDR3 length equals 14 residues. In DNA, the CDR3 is TGTGCCAGCAGCCAAGACTGGGCGAACACTGAAGCTTTCTTT. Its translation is CASSQDWANTEAFF.

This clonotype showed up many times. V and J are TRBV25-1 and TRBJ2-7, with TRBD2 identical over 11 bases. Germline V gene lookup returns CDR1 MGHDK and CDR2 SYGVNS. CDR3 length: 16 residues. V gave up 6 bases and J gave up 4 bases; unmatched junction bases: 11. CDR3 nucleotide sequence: TGTGCCAGCAGCCCTAGCGGGAGGATAGGGGCATACGAGCAGTACTTC. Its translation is CASSPSGRIGAYEQYF.

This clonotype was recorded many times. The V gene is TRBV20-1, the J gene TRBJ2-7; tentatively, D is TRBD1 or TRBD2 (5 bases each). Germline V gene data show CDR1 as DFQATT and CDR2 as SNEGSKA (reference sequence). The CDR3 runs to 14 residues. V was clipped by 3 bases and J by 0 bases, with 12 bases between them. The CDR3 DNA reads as TGCAGTGCTAGGAACCGGGACGGCTCCTACGAGCAGTACTTC. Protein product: CSARNRDGSYEQYF.

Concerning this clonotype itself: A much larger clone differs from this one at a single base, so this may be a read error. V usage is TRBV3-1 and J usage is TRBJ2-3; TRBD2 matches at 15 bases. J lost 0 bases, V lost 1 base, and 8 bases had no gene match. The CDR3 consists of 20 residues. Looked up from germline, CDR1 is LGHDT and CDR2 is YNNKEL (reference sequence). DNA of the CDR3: TGTGCCAGCAGCCAAGGCAGGACTAGCGGGAGGGCAGCTAGCACAGATACGCAGTATTTT. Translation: CASSQGRTSGRAASTDTQYF.

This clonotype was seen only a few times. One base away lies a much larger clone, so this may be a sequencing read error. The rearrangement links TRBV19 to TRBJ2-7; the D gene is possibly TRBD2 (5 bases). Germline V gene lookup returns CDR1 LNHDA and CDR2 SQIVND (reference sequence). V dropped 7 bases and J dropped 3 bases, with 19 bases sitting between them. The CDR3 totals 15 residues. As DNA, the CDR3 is TGTGCCAGTAATATCCTCACCGGTGGACTCTACGAGCAGTACTTC. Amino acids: CASNILTGGLYEQYF. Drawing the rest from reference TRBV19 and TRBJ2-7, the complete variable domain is DGGITQSPKYLFRKEGQNVTLSCEQNLNHDAMYWYRQDPGQGLRLIYYSQIVNDFQKGDIAEGYSVSREKKESFPLTVTSAQKNPTAFYLCASNILTGGLYEQYFGPGTRLTVT.

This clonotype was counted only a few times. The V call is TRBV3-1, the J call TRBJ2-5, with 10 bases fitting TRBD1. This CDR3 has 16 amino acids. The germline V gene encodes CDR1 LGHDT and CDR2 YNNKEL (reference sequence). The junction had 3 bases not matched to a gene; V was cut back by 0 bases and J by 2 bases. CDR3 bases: TGTGCCAGCAGCCAAGATTTGGACAGGGGGCAAGAGACCCAGTACTTC. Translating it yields CASSQDLDRGQETQYF.

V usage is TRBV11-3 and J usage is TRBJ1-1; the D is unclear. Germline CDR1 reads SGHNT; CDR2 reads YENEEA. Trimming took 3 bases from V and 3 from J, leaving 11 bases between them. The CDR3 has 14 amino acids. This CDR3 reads CASSLVNRHTEAFF. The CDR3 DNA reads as TGTGCCAGCAGCTTGGTTAACAGACACACTGAAGCTTTCTTT.

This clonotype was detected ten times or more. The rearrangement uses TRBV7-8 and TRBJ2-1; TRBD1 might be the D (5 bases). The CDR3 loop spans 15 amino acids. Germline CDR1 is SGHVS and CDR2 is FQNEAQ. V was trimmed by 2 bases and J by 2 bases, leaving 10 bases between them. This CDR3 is CASSLLQDTYNEQFF. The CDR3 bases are TGTGCCAGCAGCTTACTACAGGACACCTACAATGAGCAGTTCTTC.

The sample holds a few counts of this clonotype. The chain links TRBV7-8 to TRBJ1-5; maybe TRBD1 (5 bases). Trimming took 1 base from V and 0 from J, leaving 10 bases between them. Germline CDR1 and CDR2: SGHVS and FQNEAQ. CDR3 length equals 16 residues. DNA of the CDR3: TGTGCCAGCAGCTTAGTAGGGGCGGGTAGCAATCAGCCCCAGCATTTT. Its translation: CASSLVGAGSNQPQHF.

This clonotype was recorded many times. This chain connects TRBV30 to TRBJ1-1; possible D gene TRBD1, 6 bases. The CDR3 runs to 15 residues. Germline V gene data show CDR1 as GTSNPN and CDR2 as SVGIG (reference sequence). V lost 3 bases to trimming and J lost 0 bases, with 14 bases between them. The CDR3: CAWSPRQEMNTEAFF. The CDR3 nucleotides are TGTGCCTGGAGCCCACGACAGGAGATGAACACTGAAGCTTTCTTT.

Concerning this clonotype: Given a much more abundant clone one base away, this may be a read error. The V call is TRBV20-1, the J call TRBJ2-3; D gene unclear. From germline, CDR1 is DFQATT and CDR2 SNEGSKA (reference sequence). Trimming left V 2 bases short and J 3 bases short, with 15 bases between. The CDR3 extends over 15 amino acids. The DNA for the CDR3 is TGCAGTGCTAGAACTAACCATTTATTAACAGATACGCAGTATTTT. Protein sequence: CSARTNHLLTDTQYF.

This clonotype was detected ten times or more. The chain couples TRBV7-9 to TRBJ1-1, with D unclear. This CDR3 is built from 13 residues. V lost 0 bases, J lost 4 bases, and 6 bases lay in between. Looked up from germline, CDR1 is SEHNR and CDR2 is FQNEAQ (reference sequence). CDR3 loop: CASSLALATEAFF. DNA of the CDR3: TGTGCCAGCAGCTTAGCATTGGCCACTGAAGCTTTCTTT.